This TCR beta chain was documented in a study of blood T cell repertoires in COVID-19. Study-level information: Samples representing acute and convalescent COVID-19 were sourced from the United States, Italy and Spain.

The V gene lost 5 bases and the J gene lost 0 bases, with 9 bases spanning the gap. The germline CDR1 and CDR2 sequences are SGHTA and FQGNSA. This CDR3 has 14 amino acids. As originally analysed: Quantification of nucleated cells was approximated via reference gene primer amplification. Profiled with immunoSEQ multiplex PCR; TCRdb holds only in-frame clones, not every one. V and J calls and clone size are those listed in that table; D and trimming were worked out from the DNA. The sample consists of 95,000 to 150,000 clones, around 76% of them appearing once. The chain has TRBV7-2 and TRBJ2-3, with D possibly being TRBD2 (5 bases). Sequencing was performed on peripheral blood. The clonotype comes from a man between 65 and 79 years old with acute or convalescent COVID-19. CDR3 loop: CASSVGLSTDTQYF. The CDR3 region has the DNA TGTGCCAGCAGCGTCGGACTGAGCACAGATACGCAGTATTTT.